This paragraph covers one TCR beta chain sequence. The data originate from a study of blood T cell repertoires in COVID-19. About the study: The samples span acute and convalescent COVID-19 from the United States, Italy and Spain.

Original handling: Researchers report that nucleated cell counts were estimated from reference gene primer amplification. Method: immunoSEQ multiplex PCR; TCRdb's copy keeps in-frame clones and lacks some. The V and J calls and clone size come from that table; D and trimming were worked out from the DNA. The sample records about 140,000 clones, about 87% being singletons. A Seattle source enrolled patients during active infection and followed them longitudinally. This CDR3 spans 15 amino acids. The V and J ends lost 5 bases and 4 bases respectively, with 17 bases between them. Germline V gene lookup returns CDR1 SEHNR and CDR2 FQNEAQ (reference sequence).

The receptor was isolated from a human donor with COVID-19, enrolled during active disease. The donor label of this sample is uncertain. The gene calls are TRBV7-9 and TRBJ1-2; D is perhaps TRBD1 (6 bases). The sequenced material came from peripheral blood. The CDR3 loop is CASSLGGVGSYGYTF. The CDR3, as DNA: TGTGCCAGCAGCCTAGGGGGAGTTGGGAGCTATGGCTACACCTTC.